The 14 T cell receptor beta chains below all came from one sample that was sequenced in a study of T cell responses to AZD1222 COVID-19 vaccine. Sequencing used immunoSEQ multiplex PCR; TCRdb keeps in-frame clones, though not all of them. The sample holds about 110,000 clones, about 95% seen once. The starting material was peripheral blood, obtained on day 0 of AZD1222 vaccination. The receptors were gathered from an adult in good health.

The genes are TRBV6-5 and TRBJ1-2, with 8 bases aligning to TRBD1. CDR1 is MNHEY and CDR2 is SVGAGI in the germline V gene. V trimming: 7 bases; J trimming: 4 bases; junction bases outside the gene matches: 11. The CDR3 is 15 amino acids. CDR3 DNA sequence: TGTGCCAGCAAGGGTGGACAGGGCCCGTTCTATGGCTACACCTTC. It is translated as CASKGGQGPFYGYTF.

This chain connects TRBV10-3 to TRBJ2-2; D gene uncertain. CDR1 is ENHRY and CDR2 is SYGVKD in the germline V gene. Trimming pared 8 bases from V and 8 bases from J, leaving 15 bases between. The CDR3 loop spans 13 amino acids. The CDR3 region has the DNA TGTGCCATCGGAGCAGGCGGTGGGGGGGAGCTGTTTTTT. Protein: CAIGAGGGGELFF.

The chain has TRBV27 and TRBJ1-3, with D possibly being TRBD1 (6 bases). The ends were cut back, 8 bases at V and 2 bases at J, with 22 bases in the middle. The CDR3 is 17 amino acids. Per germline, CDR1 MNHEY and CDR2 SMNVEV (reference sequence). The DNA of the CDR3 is TGTGCCAGCGGCCCATTCAACCCGGCAGGGGCTGGAAACACCATATATTTT. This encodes CASGPFNPAGAGNTIYF.

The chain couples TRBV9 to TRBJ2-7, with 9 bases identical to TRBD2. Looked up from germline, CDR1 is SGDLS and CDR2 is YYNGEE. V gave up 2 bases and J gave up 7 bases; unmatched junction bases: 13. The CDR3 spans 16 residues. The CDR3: CASSVHSGSISGEQYF. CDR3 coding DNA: TGTGCCAGCAGCGTTCATAGCGGGAGTATCTCGGGGGAGCAGTACTTC.

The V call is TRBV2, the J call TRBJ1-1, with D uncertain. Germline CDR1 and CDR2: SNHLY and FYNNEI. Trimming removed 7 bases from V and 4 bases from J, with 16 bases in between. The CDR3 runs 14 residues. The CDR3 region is CASTQTRVGTEAFF. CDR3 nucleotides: TGTGCCAGCACCCAAACTAGGGTGGGCACTGAAGCTTTCTTT.

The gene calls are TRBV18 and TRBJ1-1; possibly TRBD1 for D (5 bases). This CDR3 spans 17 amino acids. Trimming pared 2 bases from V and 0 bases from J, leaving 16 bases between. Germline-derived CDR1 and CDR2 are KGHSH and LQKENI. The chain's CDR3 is CASSPVRQRNMNTEAFF. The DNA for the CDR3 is TGTGCCAGCTCACCAGTACGACAGCGAAACATGAACACTGAAGCTTTCTTT. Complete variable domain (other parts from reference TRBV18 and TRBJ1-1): NAGVMQNPRHLVRRRGQEARLRCSPMKGHSHVYWYRQLPEEGLKFMVYLQKENIIDESGMPKERFSAEFPKEGPSILRIQQVVRGDSAAYFCASSPVRQRNMNTEAFFGQGTRLTVV.

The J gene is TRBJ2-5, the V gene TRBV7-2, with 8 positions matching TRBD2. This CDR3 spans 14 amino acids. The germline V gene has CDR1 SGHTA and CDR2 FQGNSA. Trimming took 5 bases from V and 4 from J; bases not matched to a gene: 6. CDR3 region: CASSPVAGIETQYF. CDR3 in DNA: TGTGCCAGCAGCCCGGTAGCGGGAATAGAGACCCAGTACTTC.

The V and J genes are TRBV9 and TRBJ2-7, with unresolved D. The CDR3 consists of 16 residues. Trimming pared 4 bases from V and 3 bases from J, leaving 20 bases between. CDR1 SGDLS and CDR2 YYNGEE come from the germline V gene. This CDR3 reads CASSPGSFKANYEQYF. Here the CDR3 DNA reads TGTGCCAGCAGCCCCGGCAGCTTTAAAGCCAACTACGAGCAGTACTTC.

In DNA, the CDR3 is TGTGCCAGCGAAGAAAATGGGGGGAGCAATCAGCCCCAGCATTTT. Translation: CASEENGGSNQPQHF. The rearrangement uses TRBV28 and TRBJ1-5; TRBD1 might be the D (5 bases). V lost 8 bases, J lost 1 base, and 15 bases lay in between. Germline lookup yields CDR1 MDHEN and CDR2 SYDVKM. CDR3 length equals 15 residues.

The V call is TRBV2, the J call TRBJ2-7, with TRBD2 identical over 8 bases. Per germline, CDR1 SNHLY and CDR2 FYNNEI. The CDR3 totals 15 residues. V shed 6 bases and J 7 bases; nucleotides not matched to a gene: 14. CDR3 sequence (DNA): TGTGCCAGCAGCGCGGACCGCGGGGGGTGGGGAGAGCAGTACTTC. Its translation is CASSADRGGWGEQYF.

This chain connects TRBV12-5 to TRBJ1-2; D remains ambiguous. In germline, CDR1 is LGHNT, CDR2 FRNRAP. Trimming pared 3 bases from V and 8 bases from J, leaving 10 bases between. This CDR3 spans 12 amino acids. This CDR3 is CASGLEIGGYTF. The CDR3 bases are TGTGCTAGTGGTTTAGAGATCGGGGGCTACACCTTC. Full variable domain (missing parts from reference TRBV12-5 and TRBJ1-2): DARVTQTPRHKVTEMGQEVTMRCQPILGHNTVFWYRQTMMQGLELLAYFRNRAPLDDSGMPKDRFSAEMPDATLATLKIQPSEPRDSAVYFCASGLEIGGYTFGSGTRLTVV.

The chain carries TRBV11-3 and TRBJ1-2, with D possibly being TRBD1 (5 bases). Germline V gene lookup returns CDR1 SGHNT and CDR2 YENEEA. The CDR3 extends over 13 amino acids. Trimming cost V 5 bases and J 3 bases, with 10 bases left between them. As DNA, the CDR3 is TGTGCCAGCAGCGGGGCCCCCCACTATGGCTACACCTTC. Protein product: CASSGAPHYGYTF.

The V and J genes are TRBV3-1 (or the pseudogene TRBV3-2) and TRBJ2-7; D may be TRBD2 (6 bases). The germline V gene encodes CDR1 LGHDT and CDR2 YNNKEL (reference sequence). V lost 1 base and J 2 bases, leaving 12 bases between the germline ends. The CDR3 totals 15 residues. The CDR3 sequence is CASSQVRRGTYEQYF. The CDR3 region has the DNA TGTGCCAGCAGCCAAGTCCGGCGGGGTACCTACGAGCAGTACTTC.

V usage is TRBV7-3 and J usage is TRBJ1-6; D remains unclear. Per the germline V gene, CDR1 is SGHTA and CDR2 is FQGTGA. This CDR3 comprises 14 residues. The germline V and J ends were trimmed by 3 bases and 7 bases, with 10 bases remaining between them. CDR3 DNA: TGTGCCAGCAGCTTCGGAGGGTGGAATTCACCCCTCCACTTT. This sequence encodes CASSFGGWNSPLHF.